This T cell receptor beta chain was identified during a study of blood T cell repertoires in COVID-19. Study-level information: Researchers got acute and convalescent COVID-19 samples from the United States, Italy and Spain.

In the authors' methods: For nucleated cells, counts were estimated from reference gene primer amplification. Method: immunoSEQ multiplex PCR; TCRdb's copy keeps in-frame clones and lacks some. V and J calls and clone size come straight from that table; D and trimming were deduced from the DNA. The sample yields hundreds of thousands of clones, nearly 90% seen once. Germline CDR1 is SGHNT and CDR2 is YYREEE (reference sequence). The CDR3 has 18 residues. Trimming took 3 bases from V and 0 from J; bases not matched to a gene: 9. Across about two dozen US areas, participants ranged in age from roughly 18 to 95 years. The study assigned cohorts using participant-reported clinical history.

The receptor's source is a woman aged 18-29 years with acute COVID-19. This rearrangement joins TRBV5-4 to TRBJ2-1; 10 nucleotides match TRBD2. Input material: PBMCs or T cells enriched from blood (not recorded which). The CDR3 coding sequence is TGTGCCAGCAGCTACAGCGGGAGGGCCTTGAGCTCCTACAATGAGCAGTTCTTC. This encodes CASSYSGRALSSYNEQFF.